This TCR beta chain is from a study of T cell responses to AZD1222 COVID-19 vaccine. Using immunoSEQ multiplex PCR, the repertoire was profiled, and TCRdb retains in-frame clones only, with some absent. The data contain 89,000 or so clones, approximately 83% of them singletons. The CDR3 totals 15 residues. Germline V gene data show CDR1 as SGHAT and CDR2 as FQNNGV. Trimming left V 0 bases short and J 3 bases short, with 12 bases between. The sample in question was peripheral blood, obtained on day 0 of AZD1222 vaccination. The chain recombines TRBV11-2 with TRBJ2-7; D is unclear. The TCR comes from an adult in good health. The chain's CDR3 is CASSLDFKLGYEQYF. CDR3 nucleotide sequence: TGTGCCAGCAGCTTAGATTTTAAGCTGGGCTACGAGCAGTACTTC.